This is a list of T cell receptor beta chains from one sample in a study of CD8+ T cells in alopecia areata. TCRdb's table, derived via immunoSEQ multiplex PCR, lists solely in-frame clones and lacks some. Of approximately 210,000 clones in the sample, 40% to 55% were seen once. The sequencing here drew on CD4+ T cells sorted from blood, taken at approximately week 37, from a patient treated with tofacitinib. Receptor source: a human donor with alopecia areata. Both conserved end residues are part of each CDR3. Fields, in order: clone size, J gene, V gene, CDR3 length, D gene, CDR3 protein, CDR3 DNA. D genes are given only for firm matches. Clone size, where shown, is once, few, many, or a class for clones that have expanded.

NA TRBJ2-1 TRBV7-8 13 NA CASSLKEHNEQFF TGTGCCAGCAGCTTAAAGGAACACAATGAGCAGTTCTTC
few TRBJ2-7 TRBV29-1 13 TRBD1 CSVEGQGVGEQYF TGCAGCGTTGAAGGACAGGGGGTAGGGGAGCAGTACTTC
few TRBJ2-5 TRBV29-1 12 TRBD1 CSDRQGGETQYF TGCAGCGATAGACAGGGTGGGGAGACCCAGTACTTC
few TRBJ2-5 TRBV2 14 NA CASSVEGSQETQYF TGTGCCAGCAGTGTGGAGGGATCACAAGAGACCCAGTACTTC
NA TRBJ2-2 TRBV5-1 17 NA CASSLARLALNTGELFF TGCGCCAGCAGCTTGGCCCGGCTAGCGCTCAACACCGGGGAGCTGTTTTTT
NA TRBJ2-4 TRBV27 15 NA CASRGAGAGKNIQYF TGTGCCAGCAGAGGGGCGGGGGCAGGCAAAAACATTCAGTACTTC
few TRBJ2-1 TRBV19 15 NA CASHSGKLSYNEQFF TGTGCCAGTCATAGCGGAAAGCTCTCCTACAATGAGCAGTTCTTC
NA TRBJ2-2 TRBV5-1 13 NA CASSLDRAGELFF TGCGCCAGCAGCTTGGACAGAGCCGGGGAGCTGTTTTTT
NA TRBJ2-3 TRBV7-3 18 TRBD2 CASSPTRLAGGPTDTQYF TGTGCCAGCAGCCCCACACGACTAGCGGGAGGCCCCACAGATACGCAGTATTTT
few TRBJ2-7 TRBV6-1 13 NA CASKSTYFYEQYF TGTGCCAGCAAGTCCACCTATTTCTACGAGCAGTACTTC
once TRBJ1-2 TRBV7-2 16 NA CASSPTRQETNYGYTF TGTGCCAGCAGCCCGACCCGACAGGAAACTAACTATGGCTACACCTTC
NA TRBJ2-1 TRBV29-1 15 TRBD2 CSPFGLAGSYNEQFF TGCAGCCCCTTTGGACTAGCGGGCTCCTACAATGAGCAGTTCTTC
NA TRBJ1-2 TRBV27 13 NA CASSFRGAGGYTF TGTGCCAGCAGTTTCAGGGGCGCGGGTGGCTACACCTTC
few TRBJ2-5 TRBV7-9 13 NA CASLRALRETQYF TGTGCCAGCCTTCGGGCCCTCAGGGAGACCCAGTACTTC
few TRBJ2-7 TRBV29-1 12 NA CSVEVSGHEQYF TGCAGCGTTGAAGTTTCAGGGCACGAGCAGTACTTC
NA TRBJ2-6 TRBV15 15 NA CATSRGSSGANVLTF TGTGCCACCAGCAGAGGAAGCTCTGGGGCCAACGTCCTGACTTTC
many TRBJ2-3 TRBV7-2 16 TRBD2 CASSTNLAGYTDTQYF TGTGCCAGCAGCACCAACCTAGCGGGATACACAGATACGCAGTATTTT
NA TRBJ2-3 TRBV9 15 TRBD1 CASSVVAGGKDTQYF TGTGCCAGCAGCGTAGTGGCAGGGGGTAAAGATACGCAGTATTTT
few TRBJ2-5 TRBV14 15 NA CASSQVGRGRETQYF TGTGCCAGCAGCCAAGTAGGGCGGGGGCGAGAGACCCAGTACTTC
NA TRBJ1-1 TRBV11-2 12 NA CASSPGLQEAFF TGTGCCAGCAGCCCGGGATTACAGGAAGCTTTCTTT
few TRBJ2-5 TRBV11-2 14 TRBD2 CASAPFRGEQTQYF TGTGCCAGCGCCCCTTTTCGGGGGGAACAGACCCAGTACTTC
NA TRBJ2-2 TRBV7-2 13 NA CASSNRGPGELFF TGTGCCAGCAGCAACCGGGGACCCGGGGAGCTGTTTTTT
once TRBJ2-5 TRBV4-2 15 NA CASSQDMGVQETQYF TGTGCCAGCAGCCAAGATATGGGGGTACAAGAGACCCAGTACTTC
once TRBJ2-2 TRBV7-2 16 NA CASSPIAVANTGELFF TGTGCCAGCAGCCCGATAGCGGTCGCGAACACCGGGGAGCTGTTTTTT
few TRBJ2-7 TRBV15 17 TRBD2 CATSVGRLAGRNGEQYF TGTGCCACCAGCGTAGGTAGGCTAGCGGGACGGAACGGCGAGCAGTACTTC
NA TRBJ2-5 TRBV7-9 13 NA CASSSSGPGTQYF TGTGCCAGCAGTTCGAGCGGCCCGGGGACCCAGTACTTC
few TRBJ1-4 TRBV9 15 TRBD1 CASSPRTGGSEKLFF TGTGCCAGCAGCCCAAGGACAGGGGGAAGTGAAAAACTGTTTTTT
NA TRBJ2-1 TRBV29-1 13 TRBD2 CSPRLAGRNEQFF TGCAGCCCCCGGCTAGCGGGAAGGAATGAGCAGTTCTTC
NA TRBJ2-7 TRBV27 16 TRBD2 CASSGRETSGTYEQYF TGTGCCAGCAGTGGAAGGGAAACTAGCGGAACCTACGAGCAGTACTTC
NA TRBJ2-7 TRBV7-6 16 TRBD1 CASSLVPRDSRSEQYF TGTGCCAGCAGCTTAGTCCCCCGGGACAGTCGTAGCGAGCAGTACTTC
NA TRBJ2-7 TRBV30 13 TRBD1 CAWSRTGSYEQYF TGTGCCTGGTCAAGGACAGGGAGCTACGAGCAGTACTTC
few TRBJ2-5 TRBV29-1 14 NA CSLGGEAGQETQYF TGCAGCCTTGGGGGCGAAGCGGGTCAAGAGACCCAGTACTTC
NA TRBJ1-2 TRBV23-1 8 NA CPLLGYTF TGCCCCTTATTGGGCTACACCTTC
NA TRBJ1-2 TRBV30 14 NA CAWVRGGSFYGYTF TGTGCCTGGGTTCGGGGAGGGTCCTTCTATGGCTACACCTTC
NA TRBJ2-4 TRBV2 14 NA CASSEISAKNIQYF TGTGCCAGCAGTGAAATCTCCGCCAAAAACATTCAGTACTTC
few TRBJ1-1 TRBV4-1 13 NA CASSQDPGERAFF TGCGCCAGCAGCCAAGATCCGGGGGAGAGAGCTTTCTTT